What follows are 27 T cell receptor beta chains derived from one specimen sequenced in a study of T cell changes during pregnancy in multiple sclerosis. Here immunoSEQ multiplex PCR was the method, and the copy in TCRdb shows in-frame clones only, minus some. The sample has more than 90,000 clones, 85% to 95% seen once. Sequenced material: peripheral blood, taken after pregnancy. The receptors come from a female donor with multiple sclerosis, enrolled in a pregnancy study.

This chain joins TRBV19 and TRBJ2-5, with 9 bases aligning to TRBD2. Germline CDR1 reads LNHDA; CDR2 reads SQIVND (reference sequence). CDR3 size: 12 residues. The trim removed 5 bases at V and 7 bases at J, leaving 2 bases unmatched. The CDR3 DNA reads TGTGCCAGTAGTTCAGCGGGAGGGACCCAGTACTTC. Amino acid sequence: CASSSAGGTQYF.

This rearrangement joins TRBV21-1 to TRBJ2-4; the table's D call of TRBD1 was not tested on the DNA. TRBV21-1 is annotated as a pseudogene. This CDR3 contains 16 residues. The CDR3 DNA sequence: TGTGCCAGCAGCAAAGAGGGCGGCGCAGGGGCCAGCATTCAGTACTTC. Residues: CASSKEGGAGASIQYF.

The CDR3 DNA reads TGTGCCAGCAGCGTAGTAGTAGGAGGGTACAATGAGCAGTTCTTC. It translates to CASSVVVGGYNEQFF. The rearrangement joins TRBV9 to TRBJ2-1, with D perhaps TRBD2 (6 bases). The CDR3 covers 15 residues. V lost 0 bases and J 4 bases, leaving 11 bases between the germline ends. From germline, CDR1 is SGDLS and CDR2 YYNGEE.

The chain carries TRBV7-3 and TRBJ2-3, with unresolved D. V was cut by 5 bases and J by 2 bases, with 5 bases left in between. CDR3 size: 12 residues. Germline V lookup: CDR1 SGHTA, CDR2 FQGTGA. The CDR3, as DNA: TGTGCCAGCAGCGCTAACACAGATACGCAGTATTTT. Encoded protein: CASSANTDTQYF.

This clone was found once. This chain joins TRBV9 and TRBJ2-3; no reliable D call. CDR1 and CDR2 (germline): SGDLS, YYNGEE. V lost 4 bases and J 2 bases, leaving 20 bases between the germline ends. This CDR3 has 17 residues. CDR3 amino acids: CASSPLSTSQPTDTQYF. CDR3 coding DNA: TGTGCCAGCAGCCCCCTATCTACGAGTCAACCCACAGATACGCAGTATTTT.

This sequence joins TRBV4-1 and TRBJ2-1; possible D gene TRBD2, 6 bases. This CDR3 is built from 17 residues. Germline V gene lookup returns CDR1 MGHRA and CDR2 YSYEKL. Deletions cut 0 bases from V and 0 bases from J, with 12 bases between. The CDR3 coding sequence is TGCGCCAGCAGCCAAGAACGGGAGCGATCCTCCTACAATGAGCAGTTCTTC. This codes for CASSQERERSSYNEQFF.

This clone has only one observation. The chain employs TRBV7-9 and TRBJ2-5; TRBD2 agrees at 8 bases. Germline V gene lookup returns CDR1 SEHNR and CDR2 FQNEAQ (reference sequence). Germline trimming cut 5 bases from V and 0 bases from J; bases unmatched to any gene: 17. This CDR3 has 19 amino acids. This CDR3 is CASSLFLMGGGTNQETQYF. The CDR3 DNA sequence: TGTGCCAGCAGCCTGTTTTTGATGGGCGGGGGGACAAACCAAGAGACCCAGTACTTC.

The chain recombines TRBV12-5 with TRBJ1-1; D is unclear. Trimming shortened V by 1 base and J by 3 bases, and 6 bases separated the two germline ends. CDR1 is LGHNT, CDR2 FRNRAP, per germline. CDR3 size: 13 residues. CDR3 nucleotide sequence: TGTGCTAGTGGTTTGGAGCCGGACACTGAAGCTTTCTTT. Encoded protein: CASGLEPDTEAFF.

This clone was counted a single time. The chain links TRBV6-1 to TRBJ2-3, with TRBD1 matching 10 bases. V gave up 5 bases and J gave up 5 bases; unmatched junction bases: 7. This CDR3 spans 15 amino acids. Germline assignment: CDR1 MNHNS and CDR2 SASEGT. CDR3 protein: CASSSGTGVLDTQYF. CDR3 nucleotide sequence: TGTGCCAGCAGTTCCGGGACAGGGGTTTTAGATACGCAGTATTTT.

This clone was counted ten times or more. This rearrangement joins TRBV30 to TRBJ2-1, with TRBD2 matching 7 bases. V lost 8 bases, J lost 6 bases, and 7 bases stayed unmatched. The length of the CDR3 is 12 residues. Germline lookup yields CDR1 GTSNPN and CDR2 SVGIG (reference sequence). The CDR3 here is CARMGLLNEQFF. The CDR3 region has the DNA TGTGCCAGAATGGGACTACTCAATGAGCAGTTCTTC.

CDR3 DNA sequence: TGTGCCAGCTCACCCGGGACAGGGGATAATTCACCCCTCCACTTT. Protein: CASSPGTGDNSPLHF. This chain connects TRBV18 to TRBJ1-6, with TRBD1 matching over 10 bases. This CDR3 is 15 amino acids long. The germline gives CDR1 KGHSH, CDR2 LQKENI. V lost 3 bases to trimming and J lost 5 bases; unmatched junction nucleotides: 1.

The V gene is TRBV11-2, the J gene TRBJ2-7; TRBD2 matches 10 bases. This CDR3 spans 14 amino acids. Germline CDR1 is SGHAT and CDR2 is FQNNGV. V shed 3 bases and J 5 bases; nucleotides not matched to a gene: 4. Here the CDR3 reads CASSFLAGDHEQYF. In nucleotides, the CDR3 is TGTGCCAGCAGCTTCCTAGCGGGGGACCACGAGCAGTACTTC.

This clone was observed once. The rearrangement uses TRBV7-8 and TRBJ2-3; 10 bases are shared with TRBD2. The CDR3 totals 15 residues. CDR1 SGHVS and CDR2 FQNEAQ come from the germline V gene. V gave up 5 bases and J gave up 4 bases; unmatched junction bases: 6. This chain's CDR3 is CASSPGLALPDTQYF. The CDR3 nucleotides read TGTGCCAGCAGCCCGGGACTAGCGCTTCCAGATACGCAGTATTTT.

V and J are TRBV27 and TRBJ2-7; 8 bases fit TRBD2. The CDR3 consists of 15 residues. Germline assignment: CDR1 MNHEY and CDR2 SMNVEV (reference sequence). Trimming removed 7 bases from V and 0 bases from J; junction bases left unmatched: 8. The CDR3 sequence: CASTPAGAASYEQYF. The CDR3 DNA is TGTGCCAGCACCCCAGCGGGAGCGGCCTCCTACGAGCAGTACTTC.

The CDR3, as DNA: TGTGCCATCAGTGGAGGGCTAGCGGGAACCTACGAGCAGTACTTC. Its translation is CAISGGLAGTYEQYF. V and J are TRBV10-3 and TRBJ2-7; 9 bases line up with TRBD2. CDR1 is ENHRY and CDR2 is SYGVKD in the germline V gene. Germline trimming cut 4 bases from V and 2 bases from J; bases unmatched to any gene: 6. The CDR3 spans 15 residues.

V gene TRBV5-6 combines with J gene TRBJ1-2, with 8 bases lining up with TRBD1. V dropped 2 bases and J dropped 4; count of bases not matched to a gene: 1. Germline assignment: CDR1 SGHDT and CDR2 YYEEEE. This CDR3 has 13 amino acids. The CDR3, as DNA: TGTGCCAGCAGCTTAGGGACAGGCTATGGCTACACCTTC. Protein sequence: CASSLGTGYGYTF.

The DNA for the CDR3 is TGTGCCAGCAGCCTCGGACTAGCCAACGGGGAGCTGTTTTTT. Translated, it gives CASSLGLANGELFF. The chain has TRBV7-2 and TRBJ2-2; TRBD2 aligns across 8 bases. CDR3 length equals 14 residues. J gave up 7 bases and V 5 bases, and 6 bases lay outside the gene matches. The germline CDR1 and CDR2 sequences are SGHTA and FQGNSA.

The genes are TRBV25-1 and TRBJ2-7; D is unclear. The CDR3 covers 12 residues. The V end was cut by 3 bases, the J end by 5 bases, with 8 bases between. CDR1 is MGHDK, CDR2 SYGVNS, per germline. The CDR3 protein is CASSDRFHEQYF. The DNA of the CDR3 is TGTGCCAGCAGTGACAGGTTCCACGAGCAGTACTTC.

The J gene is TRBJ2-7, the V gene TRBV19, with D hard to call. The CDR3 is 14 amino acids. CDR1 LNHDA and CDR2 SQIVND come from the germline V gene (reference sequence). The V end lost 3 bases, the J end lost 0 bases, and 9 bases lay between the germline ends. The CDR3 nucleotides read TGTGCCAGTAGTATTGGCGCTAGCTCCTACGAGCAGTACTTC. Translated: CASSIGASSYEQYF.

This sequence joins TRBV4-2 and TRBJ2-3; 9 bases are a match to TRBD2. Per germline, CDR1 LGHNA and CDR2 YNFKEQ. The V and J ends lost 2 bases and 8 bases, in that order; junction bases with no gene match: 8. The CDR3 runs to 15 residues. The CDR3 region is CASSQILAGSGTQYF. The DNA of the CDR3 is TGTGCCAGCAGCCAAATCCTAGCGGGATCAGGTACGCAGTATTTT.

The rearrangement uses TRBV19 and TRBJ1-5; weak D call: TRBD1 (5 bases). The length of the CDR3 is 16 residues. V was trimmed by 4 bases and J by 4 bases, leaving 17 bases between them. Per germline, CDR1 LNHDA and CDR2 SQIVND (reference sequence). This CDR3 reads CASSTGRVFWNQPQHF. The CDR3, as DNA: TGTGCCAGTAGTACGGGCAGGGTGTTTTGGAATCAGCCCCAGCATTTT.

The J gene is TRBJ1-2, the V gene TRBV5-4; tentative D call: TRBD1 (6 bases). V lost 4 bases, J lost 7 bases, and 14 bases lay in between. CDR1 and CDR2 (germline): SGHNT, YYREEE (reference sequence). The CDR3 runs 13 residues. Here the CDR3 DNA reads TGTGCCAGCAGCGAGGATAAGGGGGTTGGCTACACCTTC. This sequence encodes CASSEDKGVGYTF.

This clone came up a few times. Written as DNA, the CDR3 is TGTGCCAGTAGTATGGAGGGTTCGGGCGCTAAGCAGTTCTTC. Amino acids: CASSMEGSGAKQFF. The gene calls are TRBV19 and TRBJ2-1, with a possible D match to TRBD2 (6 bases). This CDR3 has 14 amino acids. CDR1 and CDR2 (germline): LNHDA, SQIVND (reference sequence). V lost 3 bases, J lost 11 bases, and 17 bases lay in between. The full variable domain, completed using reference TRBV19 and TRBJ2-1, is DGGITQSPKYLFRKEGQNVTLSCEQNLNHDAMYWYRQDPGQGLRLIYYSQIVNDFQKGDIAEGYSVSREKKESFPLTVTSAQKNPTAFYLCASSMEGSGAKQFFGPGTRLTVL.

This clone was found once. The rearrangement links TRBV19 to TRBJ1-4; 8 bases agree with TRBD1. This CDR3 is 14 amino acids long. In germline, CDR1 is LNHDA, CDR2 SQIVND (reference sequence). J was trimmed by 7 bases and V by 5 bases; bases with no gene match: 6. The CDR3 sequence is CASSQGTGVEKLFF. DNA for the CDR3: TGTGCCAGTAGTCAGGGGACAGGCGTTGAAAAACTGTTTTTT. Complete variable domain (other parts from reference TRBV19 and TRBJ1-4): DGGITQSPKYLFRKEGQNVTLSCEQNLNHDAMYWYRQDPGQGLRLIYYSQIVNDFQKGDIAEGYSVSREKKESFPLTVTSAQKNPTAFYLCASSQGTGVEKLFFGSGTQLSVL.

The chain uses TRBV5-6 and TRBJ1-2; D possibly corresponds to TRBD1 (6 bases). V dropped 4 bases and J dropped 5 bases, with 12 bases sitting between them. The CDR3 loop spans 13 amino acids. Germline CDR1 and CDR2: SGHDT and YYEEEE. CDR3 residues: CASSADRGYGYTF. CDR3 DNA sequence: TGTGCCAGCAGCGCGGACAGAGGATATGGCTACACCTTC.

The chain carries TRBV4-2 and TRBJ2-1; 10 nucleotides match TRBD2. This CDR3 spans 15 amino acids. Germline-derived CDR1 and CDR2 are LGHNA and YNFKEQ. With V trimmed by 0 bases and J by 7 bases, 3 bases remained unmatched. As DNA, the CDR3 is TGTGCCAGCAGCCAAGAGCTAGCGGGAGTAAATGAGCAGTTCTTC. Amino acid sequence: CASSQELAGVNEQFF.

The V and J genes are TRBV6-4 and TRBJ1-2; D is possibly TRBD1 (5 bases). CDR3 length equals 12 residues. Germline V gene sequence: CDR1 MRHNA, CDR2 SNTAGT. Trimming left V 5 bases short and J 7 bases short, with 11 bases between. CDR3 nucleotides: TGTGCCAGCAGTCAGGGCCTCGGTGGCTACACCTTC. Translating gives CASSQGLGGYTF.